The 24 T cell receptor beta chains below all came from one sample that was sequenced in a study of blood T cell repertoires in COVID-19. Produced via immunoSEQ multiplex PCR; TCRdb's table is partial and in-frame only. This table has some 180,000 clones, about 85% appearing once. Material for sequencing was peripheral blood. Receptors originate from a man aged 55 to 70 with active or convalescent COVID-19.

The chain links TRBV24-1 to TRBJ2-5; the D gene is possibly TRBD1 (6 bases). The germline gives CDR1 KGHDR, CDR2 SFDVKD. The CDR3 is made up of 15 amino acids. V lost 0 bases, J lost 0 bases, and 7 bases lay in between. The CDR3 bases are TGTGCCACCAGTGATTTGACAGGGTACCAAGAGACCCAGTACTTC. It specifies CATSDLTGYQETQYF.

The chain combines TRBV5-4 with TRBJ2-1; 9 positions match TRBD2. V gave up 4 bases and J gave up 4 bases; unmatched junction bases: 6. The CDR3 totals 15 residues. From germline, CDR1 is SGHNT and CDR2 YYREEE (reference sequence). As DNA, the CDR3 is TGTGCCAGCAGCCCGAGCGGGGGGCGTTACAATGAGCAGTTCTTC. Its protein is CASSPSGGRYNEQFF. The whole variable domain, remainder taken from reference TRBV5-4 and TRBJ2-1, is ETGVTQSPTHLIKTRGQQVTLRCSSQSGHNTVSWYQQALGQGPQFIFQYYREEENGRGNFPPRFSGLQFPNYSSELNVNALELDDSALYLCASSPSGGRYNEQFFGPGTRLTVL.

The CDR3 sequence is CASRGQSKAFF. In DNA, the CDR3 is TGTGCCAGCAGGGGACAGTCGAAAGCTTTCTTT. The chain carries TRBV3-1 (or the pseudogene TRBV3-2) and TRBJ1-1; 7 bases map to TRBD1. V was pared by 6 bases and J by 9 bases, with 4 bases of the junction left unmatched. Germline CDR1 is LGHDT and CDR2 is YNNKEL (reference sequence). There are 11 residues in the CDR3.

Of note for this clone: The sample has other DNA sequences that encode this CDR3 too. The chain uses TRBV20-1 and TRBJ1-1; tentative D call: TRBD1 (6 bases). Trimming pared 4 bases from V and 9 bases from J, leaving 12 bases between. The CDR3 is 11 amino acids. Germline loops: CDR1 DFQATT, CDR2 SNEGSKA (reference sequence). The CDR3 DNA follows: TGCAGTGCTACCTCGGGACACCAAGCTTTCTTT. Protein: CSATSGHQAFF.

The chain employs TRBV9 and TRBJ2-3, with 11 bases lining up with TRBD2. The V segment lost 4 bases and the J segment 2 bases; nucleotides outside the gene matches: 6. Germline loops: CDR1 SGDLS, CDR2 YYNGEE. This CDR3 is 16 amino acids long. The DNA of the CDR3 is TGTGCCAGCAGCCCTGGGACTAGCGGACTCACAGATACGCAGTATTTT. Its protein is CASSPGTSGLTDTQYF.

V usage is TRBV15 and J usage is TRBJ2-1; TRBD2 matches 11 bases. With V trimmed by 4 bases and J by 0 bases, 17 bases remained unmatched. The germline V gene has CDR1 LNHNV and CDR2 YYDKDF (reference sequence). The length of the CDR3 is 21 residues. This CDR3 reads CATSTFTPGTSGPSSYNEQFF. In nucleotides, the CDR3 is TGTGCCACCAGCACATTCACCCCCGGGACTAGCGGACCCAGCTCCTACAATGAGCAGTTCTTC.

V and J are TRBV15 and TRBJ1-2, with unresolved D. CDR3 size: 16 residues. Trimming removed 3 bases at V and 2 bases at J, with 16 bases between. Germline loops: CDR1 LNHNV, CDR2 YYDKDF (reference sequence). The CDR3 nucleotides are TGTGCCACCAGCAGCCCGGCCCGGACGGGGAACTATGGCTACACCTTC. This translates into CATSSPARTGNYGYTF.

The J gene is TRBJ2-4, the V gene TRBV3-1 (or the pseudogene TRBV3-2); the match to TRBD1 covers 7 bases. Looked up from germline, CDR1 is LGHDT and CDR2 is YNNKEL (reference sequence). This CDR3 is 14 amino acids long. V gave up 4 bases and J gave up 5 bases; unmatched junction bases: 5. CDR3 residues: CASSLTGLENIQYF. The DNA of the CDR3 is TGTGCCAGCAGCCTGACAGGGCTGGAAAACATTCAGTACTTC.

In this sample, this clone turned up a few times. This chain links TRBV2 with TRBJ2-7, with D maybe TRBD1 (6 bases). V gave up 10 bases and J gave up 3 bases, with 19 bases separating them. This CDR3 has 14 residues. From germline, CDR1 is SNHLY and CDR2 FYNNEI. The CDR3 coding sequence is TGTGCCACTCGAACCGGGACAAATCTCTACGAGCAGTACTTC. It codes for CATRTGTNLYEQYF.

The V gene is TRBV9, the J gene TRBJ2-3, with D perhaps TRBD2 (6 bases). V lost 3 bases, J lost 4 bases, and 15 bases lay in between. This CDR3 is 15 amino acids long. Germline-derived CDR1 and CDR2 are SGDLS and YYNGEE. The CDR3 protein is CASSEGLLWADTQYF. Here the CDR3 DNA reads TGTGCCAGCAGCGAGGGACTCCTTTGGGCAGATACGCAGTATTTT.

The J gene is TRBJ2-1, the V gene TRBV7-9, with D perhaps TRBD1 (6 bases). V gave up 2 bases and J gave up 0 bases, with 11 bases separating them. Germline V gene lookup returns CDR1 SEHNR and CDR2 FQNEAQ (reference sequence). The CDR3 is 16 amino acids. The CDR3 region has the DNA TGTGCCAGCAGCTTAAAACCGGACAGCTCCTACAATGAGCAGTTCTTC. Translating gives CASSLKPDSSYNEQFF.

The rearrangement uses TRBV28 and TRBJ1-5; 9 nucleotides align to TRBD1. The CDR3 is 15 amino acids. CDR1 and CDR2 from the germline V gene are MDHEN and SYDVKM. The J segment lost 1 base and the V segment lost 3 bases, leaving 1 base of the junction unmatched. The CDR3 loop is CASSFGQGSNQPQHF. The CDR3 region has the DNA TGTGCCAGCAGTTTTGGACAGGGGAGCAATCAGCCCCAGCATTTT. Combining the CDR3 with reference TRBV28 and TRBJ1-5 gives the whole variable domain DVKVTQSSRYLVKRTGEKVFLECVQDMDHENMFWYRQDPGLGLRLIYFSYDVKMKEKGDIPEGYSVSREKKERFSLILESASTNQTSMYLCASSFGQGSNQPQHFGDGTRLSIL.

The chain combines TRBV20-1 with TRBJ1-1; D call uncertain. CDR1 is DFQATT, CDR2 SNEGSKA, per germline (reference sequence). CDR3 length equals 11 residues. Trimming removed 5 bases from V and 7 bases from J, with 11 bases in between. The CDR3 sequence: CSAPTRLEAFF. Written as DNA, the CDR3 is TGCAGTGCTCCTACGAGACTTGAAGCTTTCTTT.

The rearrangement links TRBV30 to TRBJ2-4, with a possible D match to TRBD2 (5 bases). Germline CDR1 GTSNPN, CDR2 SVGIG (reference sequence). The CDR3 extends over 17 amino acids. Trimming took off 0 bases at V and 4 bases at J, with 19 bases between the two ends. This CDR3 is CAWSVPGGLLGKNIQYF. CDR3 DNA sequence: TGTGCCTGGAGTGTACCTGGAGGCCTCCTGGGGAAAAACATTCAGTACTTC.

V gene TRBV5-4 combines with J gene TRBJ2-5; 8 bases line up with TRBD2. V lost 0 bases, J lost 3 bases, and 7 bases stayed unmatched. This CDR3 is 16 amino acids long. Germline CDR1 and CDR2: SGHNT and YYREEE (reference sequence). The CDR3, as DNA: TGTGCCAGCAGCTTGGGGGCGGCGGGGGGTGAAGAGACCCAGTACTTC. This encodes CASSLGAAGGEETQYF.

This chain connects TRBV6-1 to TRBJ1-2; D ambiguous. The V gene's germline CDR1 is MNHNS and CDR2 SASEGT. The V end was cut by 1 base, the J end by 6 bases, with 21 bases between. The CDR3 runs to 17 residues. CDR3 region: CASSEGAGQKLMDGYTF. The CDR3 DNA reads as TGTGCCAGCAGTGAAGGGGCTGGGCAGAAACTCATGGATGGCTACACCTTC.

The chain joins TRBV29-1 to TRBJ2-1; unclear D gene. Trimming left V 1 base short and J 0 bases short, with 10 bases between. This CDR3 is 15 amino acids long. The V gene's germline CDR1 is SQVTM and CDR2 ANQGSEA. CDR3 in amino acids: CSVEAYPGSYNEQFF. As DNA, the CDR3 is TGCAGCGTTGAAGCCTACCCCGGCTCCTACAATGAGCAGTTCTTC.

CDR3: CSVEKGTGRTEAFF. The CDR3 DNA is TGCAGCGTGGAAAAGGGGACAGGGCGAACTGAAGCTTTCTTT. The chain has TRBV29-1 and TRBJ1-1; 9 bases map to TRBD1. This CDR3 has 14 amino acids. J lost 5 bases, V lost 6 bases, and 10 bases had no gene match. Germline V gene lookup returns CDR1 SQVTM and CDR2 ANQGSEA.

This chain joins TRBV7-6 and TRBJ2-7, with a possible D match to TRBD2 (5 bases). V was shortened by 4 bases and J by 5 bases, with 21 bases between the two germline ends. CDR3 size: 16 residues. Looked up from germline, CDR1 is SGHVS and CDR2 is FNYEAQ. The CDR3 bases are TGTGCCAGCAGCTCCCATCAGTCTGCGGGTTTGAACGAGCAGTACTTC. Translated: CASSSHQSAGLNEQYF.

This clone was detected only once. The V gene is TRBV7-8, the J gene TRBJ2-1; D might be TRBD2 (6 bases). CDR1 and CDR2 from the germline V gene are SGHVS and FQNEAQ. V lost 2 bases and J lost 7, with 18 bases in between. The CDR3 is made up of 16 amino acids. CDR3 coding DNA: TGTGCCAGCAGCTTATTGGATATGGGGGGATCTAATGAGCAGTTCTTC. Translated, it gives CASSLLDMGGSNEQFF.

This clone was observed a single time. J is TRBJ1-6 and V is TRBV14; D is unclear. Germline V CDR1 and CDR2: SGHDN, FVKESK. The CDR3 runs 13 residues. Trimming left V 5 bases short and J 3 bases short, with 5 bases between. The CDR3 nucleotides read TGTGCCAGCAGCTCCTTCTATAATTCACCCCTCCACTTT. Residues: CASSSFYNSPLHF.

The V and J genes are TRBV6-5 and TRBJ2-5; D is possibly TRBD1 (6 bases). Trimming took off 2 bases at V and 0 bases at J, with 10 bases between the two ends. The CDR3 is made up of 15 amino acids. Per the germline V gene, CDR1 is MNHEY and CDR2 is SVGAGI. The CDR3 spells CASSYGGSYQETQYF. CDR3 DNA sequence: TGTGCCAGCAGTTACGGGGGCAGCTACCAAGAGACCCAGTACTTC.

The DNA for the CDR3 is TGCGCCAGCAGCCCCCTTTCGGGGGGCGTCTACAATGAGCAGTTCTTC. Amino acid sequence: CASSPLSGGVYNEQFF. The chain joins TRBV5-1 to TRBJ2-1; a possible D gene is TRBD2 (7 bases). CDR1 SGHRS and CDR2 YFSETQ come from the germline V gene. The CDR3 is made up of 16 amino acids. V lost 4 bases, J lost 3 bases, and 17 bases lay in between.

The chain links TRBV7-6 to TRBJ2-1; 8 nucleotides match TRBD1. Germline CDR1 reads SGHVS; CDR2 reads FNYEAQ. CDR3 length: 14 residues. Unmatched junction bases numbered 3, after V lost 2 bases and J lost 6 bases. CDR3: CASSLSDRANEQFF. The CDR3 DNA sequence: TGTGCCAGCAGCTTATCGGACAGGGCCAATGAGCAGTTCTTC.